Listed below are T cell receptor beta chains from one sample, sequenced in a study of PD-L1 blockade in urothelial cancer. Sequencing was performed with immunoSEQ multiplex PCR; in TCRdb, only in-frame clones are kept and a portion is missing. Of 40,000 to 50,000 clones in the sample, approximately 83% are singletons; the top ten hold about 9.4%. Sequencing was performed on PBMCs, taken around atezolizumab (anti-PD-L1) treatment. Receptors were obtained from a man between 60 and 70 years old with urothelial cancer. Each CDR3 is given without its conserved first and last residue.

J gene: TRBJ2-7
V gene: TRBV5-1
CDR3 protein: ASSLVPIGTSGGTYEQY

J gene: TRBJ1-6
V gene: TRBV2
CDR3 protein: ASSEVYRNNSPLH

J gene: TRBJ1-4
V gene: TRBV15
CDR3 protein: ATSSRQGREKLF

J gene: TRBJ1-1
V gene: TRBV2
CDR3 protein: ASSGQGRNTEAF

J gene: TRBJ2-7
V gene: TRBV21-1
CDR3 protein: ASSKASPGGQAHEQY

J gene: TRBJ2-5
V gene: TRBV9
CDR3 protein: ASSVTGYQETQY

J gene: TRBJ1-1
V gene: TRBV14
CDR3 protein: ASSGQMNTEAF

J gene: TRBJ2-1
V gene: TRBV30
CDR3 protein: AWRGTGSYNEQF

J gene: TRBJ2-1
V gene: TRBV14
CDR3 protein: ASSQDQGAPYNEQF

J gene: TRBJ2-7
V gene: TRBV28
CDR3 protein: ASRPGLSYEQY

J gene: TRBJ2-3
V gene: TRBV30
CDR3 protein: AWSVRSDYTDTQY

J gene: TRBJ1-2
V gene: TRBV7-9
CDR3 protein: ASNGDRGGYGYT

J gene: TRBJ2-1
V gene: TRBV20-1
CDR3 protein: SVGDEQF

J gene: TRBJ2-1
V gene: TRBV12-2
CDR3 protein: ASRFNRLSSYNEQF

J gene: TRBJ1-3
V gene: TRBV6-1
CDR3 protein: ASRADRAGNTIY

J gene: TRBJ1-2
V gene: TRBV19
CDR3 protein: ASSHRNRDPHGYT

J gene: TRBJ2-5
V gene: TRBV7-2
CDR3 protein: ASSLAFSRAETQY

J gene: TRBJ1-2
V gene: TRBV30
CDR3 protein: AWSADRGYYGYT

J gene: TRBJ2-4
V gene: TRBV9
CDR3 protein: ASSARTENIQY

J gene: TRBJ2-1
V gene: TRBV10-2
CDR3 protein: ASSEYGTGGAYNEQF

J gene: TRBJ2-5
V gene: TRBV18
CDR3 protein: ASSGQETQY

J gene: TRBJ1-1
V gene: TRBV11-1
CDR3 protein: ASSPGQGANTEAF

J gene: TRBJ2-2
V gene: TRBV11-3
CDR3 protein: ASSLDQGAGELF

J gene: TRBJ1-3
V gene: TRBV6-5
CDR3 protein: ASSYSWAEPGNTIY

J gene: TRBJ1-5
V gene: TRBV6-1
CDR3 protein: ASSEGGGLQPQH

J gene: TRBJ2-1
V gene: TRBV19
CDR3 protein: ASSIGAGAADEQF

J gene: TRBJ2-5
V gene: TRBV7-8
CDR3 protein: ASSSGVYQETQY

J gene: TRBJ2-7
V gene: TRBV2
CDR3 protein: ASRATSGGYEQY

J gene: TRBJ2-1
V gene: TRBV6-5
CDR3 protein: ASSYSGGPYNEQF

J gene: TRBJ2-1
V gene: TRBV19
CDR3 protein: ASSQGLAGAGNEQF

J gene: TRBJ2-7
V gene: TRBV12-5
CDR3 protein: ASGTAREGEQY

J gene: TRBJ1-6
V gene: TRBV7-9
CDR3 protein: ASSPHRGAGNSPLH

J gene: TRBJ1-1
V gene: TRBV9
CDR3 protein: ASSVAGNTEAF